This T cell receptor beta chain originates from a study of cytotoxic CD8 clonotypes in ibrutinib-treated CLL. Study-level background: Response sampling took place at median 12 months of treatment, range 6 to 36.

The planned depth of sequencing spanned 1 in 200,000 to 1 in 1 million T cells. The table came from immunoSEQ multiplex PCR; TCRdb's copy has only in-frame clones and leaves some out. The repertoire holds 330,000 or so clones, with about 64% as singletons. The CDR3 loop spans 12 amino acids. The germline gives CDR1 SEHNR, CDR2 FQNEAQ (reference sequence). The V gene lost 5 bases and the J gene lost 6 bases, with 10 bases spanning the gap. Genomic DNA (roughly 1.8 micrograms) was obtained from cryopreserved PBMCs for construction of TCR beta libraries. Comments on this clone: The antigen is unknown.

Findings and limits, study-wide: The clonality went up when patients responded to ibrutinib and dropped back toward baseline at progression.

The TCR sequence derives from a human donor with chronic lymphocytic leukemia. The V and J genes are TRBV7-9 and TRBJ1-2, with D hard to call. This material consisted of PBMCs, taken after 36 months of ibrutinib treatment. CDR3 in amino acids: CASSPGGNGYTF. In nucleotides, the CDR3 is TGTGCCAGCAGCCCTGGAGGCAATGGCTACACCTTC. Full variable domain (missing parts from reference TRBV7-9 and TRBJ1-2): DTGVSQNPRHKITKRGQNVTFRCDPISEHNRLYWYRQTLGQGPEFLTYFQNEAQLEKSRLLSDRFSAERPKGSFSTLEIQRTEQGDSAMYLCASSPGGNGYTFGSGTRLTVV.